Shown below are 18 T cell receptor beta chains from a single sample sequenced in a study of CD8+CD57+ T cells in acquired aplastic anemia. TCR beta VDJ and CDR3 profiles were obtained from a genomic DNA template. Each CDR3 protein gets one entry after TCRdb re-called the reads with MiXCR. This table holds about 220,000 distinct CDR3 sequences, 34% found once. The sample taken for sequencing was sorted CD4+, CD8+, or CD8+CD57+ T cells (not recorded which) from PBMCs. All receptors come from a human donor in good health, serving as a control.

The CDR3 sequence is CASSLDTTNYEQYF. The CDR3 nucleotides are TGCGCCAGCAGCTTGGATACCACGAACTACGAGCAGTACTTC. The chain couples TRBV5-1 to TRBJ2-7; D gene uncertain. The germline V gene encodes CDR1 SGHRS and CDR2 YFSETQ. Trimming took off 0 bases at V and 3 bases at J, with 10 bases between the two ends. The length of the CDR3 is 14 residues.

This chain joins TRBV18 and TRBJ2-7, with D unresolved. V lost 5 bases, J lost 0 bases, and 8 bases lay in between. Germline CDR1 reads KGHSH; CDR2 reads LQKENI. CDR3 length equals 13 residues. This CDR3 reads CASSYLSSYEQYF. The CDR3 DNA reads TGTGCCAGCTCATACCTTAGCTCCTACGAGCAGTACTTC.

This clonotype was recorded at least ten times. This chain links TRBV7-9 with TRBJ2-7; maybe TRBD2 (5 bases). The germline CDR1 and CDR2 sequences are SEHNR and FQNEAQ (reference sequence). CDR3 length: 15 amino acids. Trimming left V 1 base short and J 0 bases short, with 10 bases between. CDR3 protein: CASSLDSGSSYEQYF. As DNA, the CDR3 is TGTGCCAGCAGCTTAGACTCGGGGAGCTCCTACGAGCAGTACTTC.

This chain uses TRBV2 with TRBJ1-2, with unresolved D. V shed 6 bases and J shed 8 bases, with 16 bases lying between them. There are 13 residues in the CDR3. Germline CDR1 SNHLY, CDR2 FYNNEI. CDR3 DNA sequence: TGTGCCAGCAGCTATTCAGTGGGCTGGGGCTACACCTTC. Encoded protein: CASSYSVGWGYTF. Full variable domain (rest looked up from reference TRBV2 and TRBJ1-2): EPEVTQTPSHQVTQMGQEVILRCVPISNHLYFYWYRQILGQKVEFLVSFYNNEISEKSEIFDDQFSVERPDGSNFTLKIRSTKLEDSAMYFCASSYSVGWGYTFGSGTRLTVV.

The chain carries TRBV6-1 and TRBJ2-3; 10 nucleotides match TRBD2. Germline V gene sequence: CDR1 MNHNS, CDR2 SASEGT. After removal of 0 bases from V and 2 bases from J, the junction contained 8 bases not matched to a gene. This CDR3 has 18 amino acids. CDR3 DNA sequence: TGTGCCAGCAGTGAAGCAGCCCGAGGACTAGCGGCCACAGATACGCAGTATTTT. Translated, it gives CASSEAARGLAATDTQYF.

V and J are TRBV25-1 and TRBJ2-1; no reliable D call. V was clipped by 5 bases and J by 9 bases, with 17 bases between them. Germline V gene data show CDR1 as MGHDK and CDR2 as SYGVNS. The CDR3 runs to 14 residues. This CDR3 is CASSPLMGFREQFF. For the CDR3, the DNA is TGTGCCAGCAGTCCTCTAATGGGTTTCCGTGAGCAGTTCTTC.

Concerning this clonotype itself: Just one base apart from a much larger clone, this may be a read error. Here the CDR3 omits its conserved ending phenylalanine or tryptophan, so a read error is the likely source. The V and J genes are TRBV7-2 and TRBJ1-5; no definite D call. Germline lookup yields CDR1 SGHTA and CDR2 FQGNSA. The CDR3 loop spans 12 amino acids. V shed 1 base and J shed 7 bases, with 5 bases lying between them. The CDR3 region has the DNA TGTGCCAGCAGCTTAGAAGACCAGCCCCAGCATCTT. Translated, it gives CASSLEDQPQHL.

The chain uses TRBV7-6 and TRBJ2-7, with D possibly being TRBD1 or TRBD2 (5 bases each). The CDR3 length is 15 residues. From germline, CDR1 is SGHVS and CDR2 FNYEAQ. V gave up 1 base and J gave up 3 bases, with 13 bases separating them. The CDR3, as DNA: TGTGCCAGCAGCTTAGTCAGGGATGGACTCTACGAGCAGTACTTC. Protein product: CASSLVRDGLYEQYF.

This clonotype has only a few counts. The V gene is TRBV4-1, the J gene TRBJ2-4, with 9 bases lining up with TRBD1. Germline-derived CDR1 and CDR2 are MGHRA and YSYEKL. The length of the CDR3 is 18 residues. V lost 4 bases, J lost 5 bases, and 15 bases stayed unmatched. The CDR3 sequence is CASSPQAHRGRPENIQYF. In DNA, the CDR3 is TGCGCCAGCAGCCCTCAAGCTCACAGGGGGCGCCCCGAAAACATTCAGTACTTC.

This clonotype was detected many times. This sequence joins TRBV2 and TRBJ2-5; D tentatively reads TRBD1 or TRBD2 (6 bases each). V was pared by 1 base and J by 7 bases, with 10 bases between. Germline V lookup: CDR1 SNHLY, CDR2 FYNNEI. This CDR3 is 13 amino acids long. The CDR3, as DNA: TGTGCCAGCAGTGAAGAGGGGGGTTGGACCCAGTACTTC. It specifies CASSEEGGWTQYF. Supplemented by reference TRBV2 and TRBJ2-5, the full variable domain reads EPEVTQTPSHQVTQMGQEVILRCVPISNHLYFYWYRQILGQKVEFLVSFYNNEISEKSEIFDDQFSVERPDGSNFTLKIRSTKLEDSAMYFCASSEEGGWTQYFGPGTRLLVL.

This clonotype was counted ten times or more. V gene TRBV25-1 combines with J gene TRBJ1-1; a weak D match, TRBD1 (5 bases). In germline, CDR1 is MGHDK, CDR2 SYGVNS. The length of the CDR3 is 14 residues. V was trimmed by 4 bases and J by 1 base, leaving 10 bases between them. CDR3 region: CASSGRRGNTEAFF. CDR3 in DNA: TGTGCCAGCAGTGGCCGAAGGGGGAACACTGAAGCTTTCTTT.

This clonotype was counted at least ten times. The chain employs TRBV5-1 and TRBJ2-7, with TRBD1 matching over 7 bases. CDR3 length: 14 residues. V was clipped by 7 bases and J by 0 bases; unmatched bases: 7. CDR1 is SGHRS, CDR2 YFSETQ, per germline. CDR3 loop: CASRRDSYSYEQYF. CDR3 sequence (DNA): TGCGCCAGCCGCCGGGACAGCTACTCCTACGAGCAGTACTTC.

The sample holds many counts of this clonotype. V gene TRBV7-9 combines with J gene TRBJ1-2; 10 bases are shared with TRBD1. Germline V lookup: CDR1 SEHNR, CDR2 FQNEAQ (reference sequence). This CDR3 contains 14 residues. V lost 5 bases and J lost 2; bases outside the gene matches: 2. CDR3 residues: CASSQGQGNYGYTF. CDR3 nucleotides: TGTGCCAGCAGCCAGGGACAGGGGAACTATGGCTACACCTTC.

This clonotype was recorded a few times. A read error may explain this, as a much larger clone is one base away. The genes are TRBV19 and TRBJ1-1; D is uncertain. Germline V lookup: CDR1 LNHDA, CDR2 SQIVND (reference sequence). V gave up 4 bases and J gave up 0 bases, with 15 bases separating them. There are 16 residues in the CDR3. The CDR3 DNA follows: TGTGCCAGTAGTACAGACTATGGCAATGTGAACACTGAAGCTTTCTTT. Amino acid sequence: CASSTDYGNVNTEAFF.

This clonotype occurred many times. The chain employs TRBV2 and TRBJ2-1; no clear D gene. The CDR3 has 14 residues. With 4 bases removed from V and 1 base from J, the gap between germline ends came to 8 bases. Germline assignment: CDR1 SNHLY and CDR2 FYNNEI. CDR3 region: CASSGDPSYNEQFF. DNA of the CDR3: TGTGCCAGCAGTGGGGATCCTTCCTACAATGAGCAGTTCTTC.

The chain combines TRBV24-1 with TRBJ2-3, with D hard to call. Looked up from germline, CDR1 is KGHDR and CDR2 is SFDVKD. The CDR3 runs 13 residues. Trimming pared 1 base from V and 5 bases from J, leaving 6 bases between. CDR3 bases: TGTGCCACCAGTGATTTTCCGCAAGATACGCAGTATTTT. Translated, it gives CATSDFPQDTQYF.

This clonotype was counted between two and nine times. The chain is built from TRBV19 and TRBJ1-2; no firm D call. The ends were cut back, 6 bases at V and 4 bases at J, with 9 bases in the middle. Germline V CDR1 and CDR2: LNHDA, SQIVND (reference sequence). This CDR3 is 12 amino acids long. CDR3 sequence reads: CASSRAGYGYTF. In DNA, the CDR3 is TGTGCCAGTAGCCGGGCTGGCTATGGCTACACCTTC.

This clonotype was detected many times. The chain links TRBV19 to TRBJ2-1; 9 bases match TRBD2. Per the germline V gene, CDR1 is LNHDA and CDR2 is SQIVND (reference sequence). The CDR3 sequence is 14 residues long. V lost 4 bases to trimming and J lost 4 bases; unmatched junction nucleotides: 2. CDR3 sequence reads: CASSRTSVYNEQFF. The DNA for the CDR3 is TGTGCCAGTAGTAGGACTAGCGTATACAATGAGCAGTTCTTC.